Each of the 18 T cell receptor beta chains below was sequenced from the same sample in a study of immune evolution from preneoplasia to lung adenocarcinoma. Libraries were prepared by immunoSEQ multiplex PCR; TCRdb keeps only in-frame clonotypes and omits some of them. The table includes roughly 10,000 clones, more than 75% detected once. The sequencing sample was made of FFPE minimally invasive lung adenocarcinoma tissue. The receptor source for this set is a person aged 70 to 79 with lung adenocarcinoma.

This clone was observed once. The chain links TRBV7-3 to TRBJ2-1; the D gene is possibly TRBD2 (6 bases). Trimming took off 5 bases at V and 4 bases at J, with 12 bases between the two ends. CDR3 length: 14 residues. CDR1 SGHTA and CDR2 FQGTGA come from the germline V gene. The CDR3 sequence: CASSPQAGYNEQFF. The CDR3 DNA follows: TGTGCCAGCAGCCCACAGGCGGGGTACAATGAGCAGTTCTTC.

The chain carries TRBV9 and TRBJ1-6; TRBD1 matches at 9 bases. The CDR3 has 14 residues. Germline values: CDR1 SGDLS, CDR2 YYNGEE. V lost 3 bases and J lost 7; bases outside the gene matches: 2. The CDR3 DNA reads TGTGCCAGCAGCGGAGGACAGGGGAATTCACCCCTCCACTTT. As protein: CASSGGQGNSPLHF.

This clone was seen a few times. The rearrangement links TRBV2 to TRBJ2-7, with a tentative D call TRBD2 (5 bases). Trimming removed 5 bases at V and 2 bases at J, with 16 bases between. Per the germline V gene, CDR1 is SNHLY and CDR2 is FYNNEI. CDR3 length: 15 amino acids. The CDR3 region is CASSYSGFLAYEQYF. DNA for the CDR3: TGTGCCAGCAGTTATTCGGGATTCTTGGCCTACGAGCAGTACTTC. Based on the CDR3 plus reference TRBV2 and TRBJ2-7, the full variable domain is EPEVTQTPSHQVTQMGQEVILRCVPISNHLYFYWYRQILGQKVEFLVSFYNNEISEKSEIFDDQFSVERPDGSNFTLKIRSTKLEDSAMYFCASSYSGFLAYEQYFGPGTRLTVT.

V usage is TRBV5-6 and J usage is TRBJ1-2; unclear D gene. Germline V lookup: CDR1 SGHDT, CDR2 YYEEEE. The CDR3 contains 15 residues. V was pared by 1 base and J by 0 bases, with 10 bases between. The CDR3 nucleotides read TGTGCCAGCAGCTTGTATAGACAACCTAACTATGGCTACACCTTC. Amino acids: CASSLYRQPNYGYTF.

J is TRBJ1-5 and V is TRBV27, with D unresolved. CDR1 is MNHEY and CDR2 is SMNVEV in the germline V gene (reference sequence). Trimming pared 2 bases from V and 5 bases from J, leaving 7 bases between. This CDR3 has 13 residues. CDR3 sequence (DNA): TGTGCCAGCAGTTTAGGGATCGATCAGCCCCAGCATTTT. Translating gives CASSLGIDQPQHF.

The table lists this clone with a count of one. V is TRBV5-6 and J is TRBJ1-2; TRBD1 matches 10 bases. V lost 2 bases, J lost 4 bases, and 11 bases stayed unmatched. Germline assignment: CDR1 SGHDT and CDR2 YYEEEE. CDR3 length: 17 amino acids. CDR3 DNA: TGTGCCAGCAGCTTTGGCTTTTTGGGACAGGGGACCTATGGCTACACCTTC. Its protein product is CASSFGFLGQGTYGYTF.

This clone was observed a few times. This chain links TRBV4-1 with TRBJ1-4; D not certain. Trimming took off 0 bases at V and 4 bases at J, with 3 bases between the two ends. Germline CDR1 is MGHRA and CDR2 is YSYEKL. The CDR3 has 13 amino acids. DNA of the CDR3: TGCGCCAGCAGCCAAGAAGGTAATGAAAAACTGTTTTTT. Its protein is CASSQEGNEKLFF.

The chain is built from TRBV4-1 and TRBJ2-5; TRBD2 is a possible D gene (6 bases). V was trimmed by 3 bases and J by 2 bases, leaving 19 bases between them. The CDR3 spans 17 residues. Germline CDR1 MGHRA, CDR2 YSYEKL. The CDR3: CASSQATSLRGQETQYF. DNA of the CDR3: TGCGCCAGCAGCCAGGCCACTAGCTTGAGGGGACAAGAGACCCAGTACTTC.

The chain uses TRBV6-1 and TRBJ2-2, with D possibly being TRBD1 (6 bases). The V and J ends lost 2 bases and 7 bases respectively, with 11 bases between them. In germline, CDR1 is MNHNS, CDR2 SASEGT. The CDR3 length is 14 residues. CDR3 DNA: TGTGCCAGCAGTGAAACCCGGGACATCGGGGAGCTGTTTTTT. Protein sequence: CASSETRDIGELFF.

CDR3 residues: CASSSETPDGSPLHF. Written as DNA, the CDR3 is TGTGCCAGCAGTAGTGAGACACCGGATGGTTCACCCCTCCACTTT. The chain carries TRBV6-6 and TRBJ1-6; D not certain. The germline V and J ends were trimmed by 5 bases and 9 bases, with 17 bases remaining between them. The length of the CDR3 is 15 residues. Looked up from germline, CDR1 is MNHNY and CDR2 is SVGAGI (reference sequence).

The chain is built from TRBV5-1 and TRBJ2-7; D is uncertain. CDR3 length: 15 amino acids. From germline, CDR1 is SGHRS and CDR2 YFSETQ. Trimming took off 3 bases at V and 5 bases at J, with 18 bases between the two ends. The CDR3 region is CASSSTDGVPHEQYF. The CDR3 bases are TGCGCCAGCAGCTCCACGGACGGCGTCCCACACGAGCAGTACTTC.

This chain links TRBV6-5 with TRBJ2-2; D remains ambiguous. The CDR3 is made up of 14 amino acids. The germline V gene has CDR1 MNHEY and CDR2 SVGAGI. V shed 4 bases and J shed 6 bases, with 12 bases lying between them. The CDR3 DNA is TGTGCCAGCAGTTTCATTTGGGGTCCCGGGGAGCTGTTTTTT. As protein: CASSFIWGPGELFF.

V is TRBV6-1 and J is TRBJ1-2; no reliable D call. Between the trimmed V and J ends, which lost 2 bases and 6 bases, there was a span of 16 bases. Germline CDR1 reads MNHNS; CDR2 reads SASEGT. The CDR3 consists of 15 residues. CDR3 coding DNA: TGTGCCAGCAGTGAAAGGAGGGATAAATTAGATGGCTACACCTTC. It translates to CASSERRDKLDGYTF.

The V gene is TRBV18, the J gene TRBJ2-2, with TRBD2 as a possible D gene (5 bases). The CDR3 is 15 residues long. The germline CDR1 and CDR2 sequences are KGHSH and LQKENI. The V gene lost 3 bases and the J gene lost 8 bases, with 16 bases spanning the gap. This CDR3 is CASSPSSSPSGELFF. The DNA for the CDR3 is TGTGCCAGCTCACCTTCGTCTAGCCCCAGTGGGGAGCTGTTTTTT.

This clone was seen more than once but under ten times. One junction end disagrees with the germline gene, perhaps due to a read error. The rearrangement joins TRBV10-3 to TRBJ1-2, with no clear D. The germline gives CDR1 ENHRY, CDR2 SYGVKD. CDR3 length equals 13 residues. CDR3 DNA sequence: TGTGCCATCAGTGAGTCGAACGCGAGGCCGCAGCAGTTC. Encoded protein: CAISESNARPQQF.

The chain uses TRBV9 and TRBJ1-2; 8 bases match TRBD1. This CDR3 is built from 14 residues. Germline V lookup: CDR1 SGDLS, CDR2 YYNGEE. The trim removed 5 bases at V and 1 base at J, leaving 4 bases unmatched. The CDR3 DNA sequence: TGTGCCAGCAGAACAGGGGGTATTAACTATGGCTACACCTTC. It translates to CASRTGGINYGYTF.

This clone showed up just a few times. The rearrangement joins TRBV4-1 to TRBJ2-7, with 10 bases that match TRBD2. CDR1 MGHRA and CDR2 YSYEKL come from the germline V gene. The J segment lost 3 bases and the V segment lost 0 bases, leaving 8 bases of the junction unmatched. This CDR3 is built from 17 residues. The CDR3 DNA reads as TGCGCCAGCAGCCAAGATAGGGCTAGCGGGGGAGGCTACGAGCAGTACTTC. It is translated as CASSQDRASGGGYEQYF.

The V and J genes are TRBV7-8 and TRBJ2-3, with D hard to call. The CDR3 is 16 residues long. Germline lookup yields CDR1 SGHVS and CDR2 FQNEAQ. V was clipped by 8 bases and J by 0 bases, with 18 bases between them. CDR3 DNA: TGTGCCAGCCGCCGATCAATAACCTCTAGCACAGATACGCAGTATTTT. It translates to CASRRSITSSTDTQYF.